Following are 25 T cell receptor beta chains from one sample sequenced in a study of cytomegalovirus exposure and HLA in healthy donors. In the PCR, 60 Vbeta and 13 Jbeta primers were used. The table came from immunoSEQ multiplex PCR; TCRdb's copy has only in-frame clones and leaves some out. The sample yields approximately 160,000 clones, roughly 74% seen once. Sequencing was performed on PBMCs. These receptors originate from a male donor in good health and CMV-seronegative.

This clone appeared once. V and J are TRBV27 and TRBJ2-5, with 8 nucleotides matching TRBD1. This CDR3 region has 13 residues. With 5 bases clipped from V and 6 bases from J, the junction kept 5 bases outside the gene matches. The V gene's germline CDR1 is MNHEY and CDR2 SMNVEV (reference sequence). The CDR3 is CASSTGQGKTQYF. CDR3 sequence (DNA): TGTGCCAGCAGTACTGGACAGGGAAAGACCCAGTACTTC.

This clone was detected only a few times. The chain joins TRBV4-1 to TRBJ2-7, with D perhaps matching TRBD2 (6 bases). CDR3 size: 14 residues. Trimming shortened V by 1 base and J by 4 bases, and 11 bases separated the two germline ends. Germline V gene sequence: CDR1 MGHRA, CDR2 YSYEKL. The CDR3 spells CASSQGGTGYEQYF. The CDR3 region has the DNA TGCGCCAGCAGCCAAGGCGGGACCGGGTACGAGCAGTACTTC.

This clone was found a few times. The chain has TRBV5-4 and TRBJ1-2; 7 bases align to TRBD1. CDR3 length: 14 residues. Germline V CDR1 and CDR2: SGHNT, YYREEE (reference sequence). V was clipped by 3 bases and J by 6 bases; unmatched bases: 8. CDR3 residues: CASSSSAGGNGYTF. In DNA form, the CDR3 reads TGTGCCAGCAGCTCAAGTGCAGGGGGGAATGGCTACACCTTC.

This clone was observed a handful of times. The CDR3 is CASSSALAGVSTGELFF. CDR3 sequence (DNA): TGTGCCAGCAGCTCCGCATTAGCGGGAGTTTCGACCGGGGAGCTGTTTTTT. V and J are TRBV7-2 and TRBJ2-2; 9 positions match TRBD2. The CDR3 totals 17 residues. In germline, CDR1 is SGHTA, CDR2 FQGNSA. The trim removed 4 bases at V and 5 bases at J, leaving 11 bases unmatched.

This clone was counted only a few times. The V and J genes are TRBV4-1 and TRBJ1-1, with D hard to call. V was clipped by 3 bases and J by 0 bases, with 5 bases between them. CDR1 is MGHRA and CDR2 is YSYEKL in the germline V gene. The CDR3 extends over 13 amino acids. The CDR3 DNA reads TGCGCCAGCAGCCACGGGATGAACACTGAAGCTTTCTTT. Amino acid sequence: CASSHGMNTEAFF.

The chain couples TRBV9 to TRBJ2-7; 10 bases match TRBD2. Germline CDR1 reads SGDLS; CDR2 reads YYNGEE. After removal of 4 bases from V and 6 bases from J, the junction contained 7 bases not matched to a gene. This CDR3 is 14 amino acids long. The CDR3 loop reads CASSSGGAYGEQYF. The CDR3 nucleotides read TGTGCCAGCAGCAGCGGGGGGGCCTATGGCGAGCAGTACTTC.

This clone was detected once. This chain joins TRBV7-3 and TRBJ2-7; D perhaps matches TRBD1 (5 bases). Germline lookup yields CDR1 SGHTA and CDR2 FQGTGA. Trimming left V 8 bases short and J 3 bases short, with 14 bases between. The CDR3 runs 13 residues. CDR3 sequence reads: CASSATAHYEQYF. As DNA, the CDR3 is TGTGCCAGCTCGGCGACAGCGCACTACGAGCAGTACTTC.

This chain uses TRBV4-1 with TRBJ1-1, with no clear D. Per germline, CDR1 MGHRA and CDR2 YSYEKL. Trimming stripped 0 bases from V and 3 bases from J, with 8 bases between. This CDR3 is 14 amino acids long. The CDR3 loop is CASSQDGWDTEAFF. For the CDR3, the DNA is TGCGCCAGCAGCCAAGACGGGTGGGACACTGAAGCTTTCTTT.

With respect to this clone: A junction end diverges from the germline sequence, so it may reflect a read error. The chain couples TRBV7-9 to TRBJ1-4, with D perhaps matching TRBD1 (6 bases). The germline V gene has CDR1 SEHNR and CDR2 FQNEAQ (reference sequence). The CDR3 extends over 14 amino acids. In DNA, the CDR3 is TGTTCCAGCAGCTTACAGGGTTGGATCGAAAAACTGTTTTTT. Its protein is CSSSLQGWIEKLFF.

The gene calls are TRBV27 and TRBJ1-2, with TRBD1 matching 7 bases. V was pared by 3 bases and J by 4 bases, with 5 bases of the junction left unmatched. The germline V gene has CDR1 MNHEY and CDR2 SMNVEV (reference sequence). This CDR3 contains 14 residues. CDR3 nucleotides: TGTGCCAGCAGTTTTCTGACAGGGAGCTATGGCTACACCTTC. Translating gives CASSFLTGSYGYTF.

The V call is TRBV2, the J call TRBJ2-6, with D possibly being TRBD1 (5 bases). The CDR3 runs 14 residues. Deletions cut 9 bases from V and 2 bases from J, with 11 bases between. The V gene's germline CDR1 is SNHLY and CDR2 FYNNEI. DNA of the CDR3: TGTGCCAGGGCCCCAGGGACTGGGGCCAACGTCCTGACTTTC. Its protein product is CARAPGTGANVLTF.

The V gene is TRBV5-1, the J gene TRBJ2-6; 9 bases fit TRBD1. Unmatched junction bases numbered 13, after V lost 2 bases and J lost 4 bases. Germline values: CDR1 SGHRS, CDR2 YFSETQ. This CDR3 comprises 19 residues. CDR3 sequence reads: CASSFNLGTGLGGANVLTF. The CDR3 DNA reads as TGCGCCAGCAGCTTCAATTTGGGGACAGGGCTCGGCGGGGCCAACGTCCTGACTTTC.

CDR3 DNA: TGTGCCAGTCAAACCCTCCAGGGGGGAATCACTGAAGCTTTCTTT. Protein product: CASQTLQGGITEAFF. The V call is TRBV19, the J call TRBJ1-1, with 7 positions matching TRBD1. V lost 8 bases to trimming and J lost 4 bases; unmatched junction nucleotides: 13. The CDR3 is 15 amino acids. CDR1 and CDR2 from the germline V gene are LNHDA and SQIVND (reference sequence).

The gene calls are TRBV30 and TRBJ1-2; D is unresolved. The CDR3 has 11 residues. Deletions cut 3 bases from V and 6 bases from J, with 8 bases between. Looked up from germline, CDR1 is GTSNPN and CDR2 is SVGIG (reference sequence). The CDR3 bases are TGTGCCTGGAGCGCGCCGGATGGCTACACCTTC. Encoded protein: CAWSAPDGYTF. Drawing the rest from reference TRBV30 and TRBJ1-2, the complete variable domain is SQTIHQWPATLVQPVGSPLSLECTVEGTSNPNLYWYRQAAGRGLQLLFYSVGIGQISSEVPQNLSASRPQDRQFILSSKKLLLSDSGFYLCAWSAPDGYTFGSGTRLTVV.

The chain combines TRBV12-5 with TRBJ1-5, with D possibly matching TRBD1 (6 bases). This CDR3 spans 15 amino acids. CDR1 is LGHNT and CDR2 is FRNRAP in the germline V gene. V lost 7 bases, J lost 4 bases, and 17 bases lay in between. CDR3 region: CASAFTGLGNQPQHF. CDR3 DNA sequence: TGTGCTAGTGCCTTTACAGGGCTCGGAAATCAGCCCCAGCATTTT.

V usage is TRBV4-3 and J usage is TRBJ2-7, with 7 bases aligning to TRBD1. Per the germline V gene, CDR1 is LGHNA and CDR2 is YSLEER. The junction had 5 bases not matched to a gene; V was cut back by 3 bases and J by 0 bases. CDR3 length: 15 residues. Here the CDR3 reads CASSQDGTVSYEQYF. The DNA of the CDR3 is TGCGCCAGCAGCCAGGACGGGACAGTCTCCTACGAGCAGTACTTC.

This clone was observed a handful of times. V is TRBV7-7 and J is TRBJ2-7; no clear D. Trimming took off 1 base at V and 1 base at J, with 11 bases between the two ends. There are 15 residues in the CDR3. The germline V gene has CDR1 SSHAT and CDR2 FNYEAQ (reference sequence). The CDR3 region is CASSLEPDLSYEQYF. CDR3 sequence (DNA): TGTGCCAGCAGCTTAGAGCCTGACTTATCCTACGAGCAGTACTTC.

The chain links TRBV6-1 to TRBJ1-1; D possibly corresponds to TRBD1 (6 bases). Looked up from germline, CDR1 is MNHNS and CDR2 is SASEGT. The V gene lost 4 bases and the J gene lost 5 bases, with 14 bases spanning the gap. The CDR3 is 14 amino acids. The CDR3 here is CASSAKQGGTEAFF. The CDR3 coding sequence is TGTGCCAGCAGTGCTAAACAGGGAGGGACTGAAGCTTTCTTT.

This chain connects TRBV4-2 to TRBJ2-1; 12 bases agree with TRBD2. CDR1 and CDR2 (germline): LGHNA, YNFKEQ. The CDR3 is made up of 16 amino acids. Unmatched junction bases numbered 7, after V lost 1 base and J lost 9 bases. The CDR3 DNA follows: TGTGCCAGCAGCCAAGTTACTAGCGGGGGGAAGGTTGAGCAGTTCTTC. It yields the protein CASSQVTSGGKVEQFF.

The chain combines TRBV7-8 with TRBJ1-2; D gene unclear. The germline gives CDR1 SGHVS, CDR2 FQNEAQ. Deletions cut 5 bases from V and 6 bases from J, with 19 bases between. This CDR3 has 15 amino acids. The CDR3 loop reads CASSINDLPADGYTF. DNA of the CDR3: TGTGCCAGCAGCATTAATGACCTCCCGGCGGATGGCTACACCTTC.

The chain couples TRBV7-9 to TRBJ2-2, with 7 bases matching TRBD1. Trimming removed 4 bases from V and 4 bases from J; junction bases left unmatched: 9. CDR3 length: 16 residues. CDR1 and CDR2 (germline): SEHNR, FQNEAQ (reference sequence). CDR3 nucleotides: TGTGCCAGCAGCTACCGGTTCAGGGGGTCCACCGGGGAGCTGTTTTTT. Its protein product is CASSYRFRGSTGELFF.

The chain links TRBV7-9 to TRBJ1-6; D may be TRBD1 (5 bases). The CDR3 has 14 amino acids. With 5 bases removed from V and 10 bases from J, the gap between germline ends came to 15 bases. CDR1 is SEHNR and CDR2 is FQNEAQ in the germline V gene (reference sequence). The CDR3 loop is CASSPWQGSSPLHF. The CDR3 DNA reads as TGTGCCAGCAGCCCTTGGCAGGGAAGCTCACCCCTCCACTTT. Full variable domain (remainder filled in from reference TRBV7-9 and TRBJ1-6): DTGVSQNPRHKITKRGQNVTFRCDPISEHNRLYWYRQTLGQGPEFLTYFQNEAQLEKSRLLSDRFSAERPKGSFSTLEIQRTEQGDSAMYLCASSPWQGSSPLHFGNGTRLTVT.

The chain recombines TRBV15 with TRBJ2-3; D uncertain. V shed 0 bases and J shed 0 bases, with 10 bases lying between them. Germline V gene data show CDR1 as LNHNV and CDR2 as YYDKDF (reference sequence). The CDR3 covers 16 residues. The CDR3 protein is CATSRDPVASTDTQYF. As DNA, the CDR3 is TGTGCCACCAGCAGAGATCCAGTAGCTAGCACAGATACGCAGTATTTT.

The chain joins TRBV5-1 to TRBJ2-2; TRBD2 is a possible D gene (5 bases). This CDR3 spans 15 amino acids. CDR1 and CDR2 from the germline V gene are SGHRS and YFSETQ. The V end was cut by 9 bases, the J end by 1 base, with 16 bases between. The DNA for the CDR3 is TGCGCCACCGAGGGTTTGGCGCTGAACACCGGGGAGCTGTTTTTT. It yields the protein CATEGLALNTGELFF.

About this clone: The sample carries other DNA sequences with the same CDR3. This chain uses TRBV28 with TRBJ1-2, with 7 bases matching TRBD1. V trimming: 6 bases; J trimming: 2 bases; junction bases outside the gene matches: 3. The CDR3 is made up of 13 amino acids. CDR1 and CDR2 (germline): MDHEN, SYDVKM. The CDR3 reads CASRETGNYGYTF. Written as DNA, the CDR3 is TGTGCCAGCAGAGAGACAGGGAACTATGGCTACACCTTC.